What follows are 10 T cell receptor beta chains derived from one specimen sequenced in a study of blood T cell repertoires in COVID-19. Profiling relied on immunoSEQ multiplex PCR, and the TCRdb table lists in-frame clones only, not all of them. The data hold over 25,000 clones, with roughly 71% observed a single time. The specimen was peripheral blood. The receptor set was obtained from an older man with active or convalescent COVID-19.

The V gene is TRBV19, the J gene TRBJ1-5; no reliable D call. Germline CDR1 reads LNHDA; CDR2 reads SQIVND (reference sequence). The CDR3 has 14 amino acids. V shed 7 bases and J shed 3 bases, with 13 bases lying between them. The CDR3: CASTEEGPNQPQHF. CDR3 coding DNA: TGTGCCAGTACCGAGGAGGGCCCCAATCAGCCCCAGCATTTT.

This clone was seen once. The rearrangement links TRBV9 to TRBJ1-1; unclear D gene. The CDR3 is made up of 14 amino acids. Trimming took 1 base from V and 1 from J, leaving 8 bases between them. From germline, CDR1 is SGDLS and CDR2 YYNGEE. CDR3 sequence reads: CASSVQEANTEAFF. As DNA, the CDR3 is TGTGCCAGCAGCGTACAGGAGGCGAACACTGAAGCTTTCTTT.

The gene calls are TRBV13 and TRBJ1-4; D is possibly TRBD1 (6 bases). Germline-derived CDR1 and CDR2 are PRHDT and FYEKMQ (reference sequence). With 2 bases removed from V and 8 bases from J, the gap between germline ends came to 9 bases. The CDR3 spans 13 residues. Here the CDR3 reads CASSLTGLEKLFF. CDR3 nucleotides: TGTGCCAGCAGCTTAACAGGGTTAGAAAAACTGTTTTTT.

V is TRBV21-1 and J is TRBJ1-5. TRBV21-1 is recorded as a pseudogene. The CDR3 extends over 15 amino acids. The chain's CDR3 is CASTRRAGVNQPQHF. The CDR3 nucleotides are TGTGCCAGCACCAGAAGGGCGGGGGTCAATCAGCCCCAGCATTTT.

The rearrangement links TRBV5-6 to TRBJ1-2; 9 nucleotides match TRBD1. CDR1 is SGHDT, CDR2 YYEEEE, per germline. V shed 0 bases, J shed 7 bases, and the junction held 7 bases outside the gene matches. This CDR3 has 15 amino acids. In nucleotides, the CDR3 is TGTGCCAGCAGCTTGGGGTCTACAGGGGGCTTTGGCTACACCTTC. Residues: CASSLGSTGGFGYTF.

This clone appeared once. The J gene is TRBJ2-4, the V gene TRBV4-1, with D uncertain. Between the trimmed V and J ends, which lost 3 bases and 3 bases, there was a span of 18 bases. Germline V gene lookup returns CDR1 MGHRA and CDR2 YSYEKL. This CDR3 is built from 17 residues. The CDR3 region is CASSQEPVERLKNIQYF. The DNA of the CDR3 is TGCGCCAGCAGCCAGGAGCCCGTAGAGCGACTCAAAAACATTCAGTACTTC.

The rearrangement uses TRBV6-5 and TRBJ2-5; possibly TRBD2 for D (5 bases). The ends were cut back, 2 bases at V and 5 bases at J, with 6 bases in the middle. This CDR3 has 12 residues. Germline assignment: CDR1 MNHEY and CDR2 SVGAGI. CDR3 DNA: TGTGCCAGCAGTTACCGAGGGGAGACCCAGTACTTC. Protein: CASSYRGETQYF.

The rearrangement joins TRBV4-3 to TRBJ1-2; TRBD1 agrees at 12 bases. There are 19 residues in the CDR3. Germline V gene data show CDR1 as LGHNA and CDR2 as YSLEER. After removal of 2 bases from V and 0 bases from J, the junction contained 10 bases not matched to a gene. This CDR3 is CASSQQGRGQGAANYGYTF. The DNA for the CDR3 is TGCGCCAGCAGCCAACAGGGGAGGGGACAGGGGGCCGCTAACTATGGCTACACCTTC.

This clone came up a few times. V gene TRBV18 combines with J gene TRBJ1-2, with TRBD1 matching 8 bases. The CDR3 runs to 16 residues. J lost 5 bases, V lost 3 bases, and 11 bases had no gene match. CDR1 and CDR2 (germline): KGHSH, LQKENI. The CDR3 nucleotides are TGTGCCAGCTCACCCAATCCGGGACAGGCCAAATATGGCTACACCTTC. This translates into CASSPNPGQAKYGYTF.

The rearrangement links TRBV7-2 to TRBJ2-7, with TRBD1 as a possible D gene (6 bases). Germline V lookup: CDR1 SGHTA, CDR2 FQGNSA. Trimming cost V 2 bases and J 3 bases, with 8 bases left between them. The CDR3 length is 13 residues. The DNA of the CDR3 is TGTGCCAGCAGCTTAACAGGGCACTACGAGCAGTACTTC. It is translated as CASSLTGHYEQYF.